This T cell receptor (beta chain) was found in a study of blood T cell repertoires in COVID-19. Remarks on this clone: Other DNA sequences within the sample encode an identical CDR3.

Here immunoSEQ multiplex PCR was the method, and the copy in TCRdb shows in-frame clones only, minus some. The sample has approximately 270,000 clones; around 85% are singletons. The sequencing sample was made of peripheral blood. This sequence was found in a woman between 70 and 85 years old with acute or convalescent COVID-19.

This CDR3 is CASSLDPRGTDTQYF. CDR3 sequence (DNA): TGCGCCAGCAGCTTGGATCCGCGGGGCACAGATACGCAGTATTTT. This rearrangement joins TRBV5-1 to TRBJ2-3; perhaps TRBD2 as D (5 bases). CDR3 length: 15 residues. Germline V gene lookup returns CDR1 SGHRS and CDR2 YFSETQ. With 0 bases removed from V and 1 base from J, the gap between germline ends came to 9 bases.